Below are 18 T cell receptor beta chains sequenced from a single sample in a study of OX40 agonist ivuxolimab in advanced cancers. Repertoires were generated with immunoSEQ multiplex PCR, while TCRdb's copy carries only in-frame clones and drops some. The data show more than 70,000 clones, under 85% seen once. The material sequenced was CD4+ or CD8+ T cells sorted from blood, taken in a trial of the OX40 agonist ivuxolimab. Source of these receptors: an adult with an advanced solid tumor such as melanoma, head and neck, liver or kidney cancer.

The chain uses TRBV28 and TRBJ2-5; 9 bases are shared with TRBD1. The CDR3 is 12 residues long. CDR1 MDHEN and CDR2 SYDVKM come from the germline V gene. V was pared by 10 bases and J by 4 bases, with 4 bases of the junction left unmatched. CDR3 nucleotide sequence: TGTGCCATTCGGACAGGGGTAGAGACCCAGTACTTC. Translating it yields CAIRTGVETQYF.

J is TRBJ1-4 and V is TRBV5-1; D is undetermined. V dropped 4 bases and J dropped 3 bases, with 13 bases sitting between them. Per germline, CDR1 SGHRS and CDR2 YFSETQ. This CDR3 contains 15 residues. CDR3 in amino acids: CASSALHGPNEKLFF. In nucleotides, the CDR3 is TGCGCCAGCAGCGCCCTTCACGGCCCTAATGAAAAACTGTTTTTT.

V is TRBV28 and J is TRBJ2-5; 10 positions agree with TRBD2. There are 14 residues in the CDR3. Trimming cost V 2 bases and J 9 bases; bases outside gene matches: 6. Germline CDR1 is MDHEN and CDR2 is SYDVKM. The CDR3 sequence: CASSLTSGERAQYF. In nucleotides, the CDR3 is TGTGCCAGCAGTTTAACTAGCGGGGAGAGGGCCCAGTACTTC.

The chain carries TRBV5-4 and TRBJ1-2; D is uncertain. The V end lost 5 bases, the J end lost 3 bases, and 20 bases lay between the germline ends. The CDR3 length is 16 residues. Germline values: CDR1 SGHNT, CDR2 YYREEE (reference sequence). For the CDR3, the DNA is TGTGCCAGCAGGTTAAGGCAGGCAAAGAGGTACTATGGCTACACCTTC. It encodes CASRLRQAKRYYGYTF.

This chain connects TRBV5-1 to TRBJ2-5; 14 bases map to TRBD2. V shed 5 bases and J 1 base; nucleotides not matched to a gene: 4. The CDR3 sequence is 16 residues long. Per the germline V gene, CDR1 is SGHRS and CDR2 is YFSETQ. The CDR3 loop is CASSFGLAGGQETQYF. CDR3 DNA: TGCGCCAGCAGTTTTGGACTAGCGGGGGGCCAAGAGACCCAGTACTTC.

CDR3 sequence: CASSPQGLPLGNTIYF. The CDR3 DNA reads TGTGCCAGCAGCCCACAGGGGCTCCCGCTTGGAAACACCATATATTTT. The rearrangement links TRBV28 to TRBJ1-3; TRBD1 aligns across 7 bases. This CDR3 region has 16 residues. After removal of 6 bases from V and 3 bases from J, the junction contained 11 bases not matched to a gene. CDR1 is MDHEN, CDR2 SYDVKM, per germline.

This clone was observed a few times. The rearrangement joins TRBV11-2 to TRBJ1-1; maybe TRBD1 (6 bases). This CDR3 region has 13 residues. V shed 2 bases and J shed 7 bases, with 11 bases lying between them. CDR1 and CDR2 (germline): SGHAT, FQNNGV. The CDR3 sequence: CASSLPGASEAFF. Here the CDR3 DNA reads TGTGCCAGCAGCTTACCGGGGGCGAGTGAAGCTTTCTTT.

The chain links TRBV10-3 to TRBJ2-7; TRBD2 matches at 7 bases. Germline V CDR1 and CDR2: ENHRY, SYGVKD. The CDR3 runs to 16 residues. Trimming took 0 bases from V and 1 from J; bases not matched to a gene: 6. The CDR3 spells CAISESGSGPSYEQYF. In nucleotides, the CDR3 is TGTGCCATCAGTGAGTCTGGTAGCGGGCCTTCCTACGAGCAGTACTTC.

The rearrangement joins TRBV10-1 to TRBJ1-1; D is unresolved. CDR1 WNHNN and CDR2 SYGVQD come from the germline V gene (reference sequence). V was pared by 6 bases and J by 1 base, with 12 bases between. The CDR3 loop spans 14 amino acids. The CDR3 is CASSQRSGNTEAFF. In nucleotides, the CDR3 is TGCGCCAGCAGCCAGAGGTCGGGGAACACTGAAGCTTTCTTT.

The chain employs TRBV5-3 and TRBJ1-1; D is unclear. TRBV5-3 is reported as an ORF; its role is uncertain. This CDR3 comprises 13 residues. Trimming pared 0 bases from V and 4 bases from J, leaving 7 bases between. CDR3 nucleotides: TGTGCCAGAAGCTTGGTGAGAAGCACTGAAGCTTTCTTT. Translating gives CARSLVRSTEAFF.

The gene calls are TRBV27 and TRBJ2-1; D gene uncertain. Per the germline V gene, CDR1 is MNHEY and CDR2 is SMNVEV (reference sequence). Trimming stripped 3 bases from V and 9 bases from J, with 18 bases between. The CDR3 sequence is 15 residues long. In DNA form, the CDR3 reads TGTGCCAGCAGTTTCTTTAGTTCGGTCGACGGTGAGCAGTTCTTC. This gives the protein CASSFFSSVDGEQFF.

This chain connects TRBV27 to TRBJ1-2; the D is unclear. The length of the CDR3 is 12 residues. Germline V gene sequence: CDR1 MNHEY, CDR2 SMNVEV (reference sequence). V dropped 9 bases and J dropped 0 bases, with 8 bases sitting between them. In DNA form, the CDR3 reads TGTGCCAGTCGCAGACCTAACTATGGCTACACCTTC. The encoded protein is CASRRPNYGYTF.

This rearrangement joins TRBV18 to TRBJ1-4; 9 bases map to TRBD1. Germline V lookup: CDR1 KGHSH, CDR2 LQKENI. This CDR3 spans 15 amino acids. Losses at the gene ends were 6 bases for V and 4 bases for J; bases not matched to a gene: 6. The CDR3 loop reads CASSRPGQGNEKLFF. CDR3 DNA sequence: TGTGCCAGCTCTCGCCCGGGACAGGGTAATGAAAAACTGTTTTTT.

This clone was seen only once. The rearrangement joins TRBV6-5 to TRBJ1-2; 8 nucleotides align to TRBD1. The length of the CDR3 is 15 residues. CDR1 is MNHEY, CDR2 SVGAGI, per germline. Unmatched junction bases numbered 8, after V lost 2 bases and J lost 6 bases. Here the CDR3 DNA reads TGTGCCAGCAGTTACAACGACAGGGGTCCGCATGGCTACACCTTC. It specifies CASSYNDRGPHGYTF.

V is TRBV5-1 and J is TRBJ2-5, with D hard to call. Trimming removed 0 bases at V and 2 bases at J, with 8 bases between. The CDR3 sequence is 14 residues long. In germline, CDR1 is SGHRS, CDR2 YFSETQ. CDR3 DNA: TGCGCCAGCAGCTTGGGACGGCAGCAAGAGACCCAGTACTTC. Protein product: CASSLGRQQETQYF.

The chain combines TRBV19 with TRBJ1-6; D possibly corresponds to TRBD1 (6 bases). Deletions cut 9 bases from V and 4 bases from J, with 13 bases between. Germline V CDR1 and CDR2: LNHDA, SQIVND (reference sequence). The CDR3 totals 14 residues. DNA for the CDR3: TGTGCCAGCGAAGGGGGTCGGTATAATTCACCCCTCCACTTT. Translation: CASEGGRYNSPLHF. Full variable domain (remainder filled in from reference TRBV19 and TRBJ1-6): DGGITQSPKYLFRKEGQNVTLSCEQNLNHDAMYWYRQDPGQGLRLIYYSQIVNDFQKGDIAEGYSVSREKKESFPLTVTSAQKNPTAFYLCASEGGRYNSPLHFGNGTRLTVT.

The chain joins TRBV6-1 to TRBJ2-5, with unresolved D. V was pared by 4 bases and J by 0 bases, with 6 bases between. In germline, CDR1 is MNHNS, CDR2 SASEGT. CDR3 size: 13 residues. The CDR3 nucleotides are TGTGCCAGCAGTGTATCAGACCAAGAGACCCAGTACTTC. Translated, it gives CASSVSDQETQYF.

This chain connects TRBV28 to TRBJ1-5; TRBD1 aligns across 10 bases. CDR3 length equals 14 residues. Germline values: CDR1 MDHEN, CDR2 SYDVKM. After removal of 6 bases from V and 7 bases from J, the junction contained 6 bases not matched to a gene. The DNA for the CDR3 is TGTGCCAGCAGACCGACAGGGGGCCTGCAGCCCCAGCATTTT. Its translation is CASRPTGGLQPQHF.